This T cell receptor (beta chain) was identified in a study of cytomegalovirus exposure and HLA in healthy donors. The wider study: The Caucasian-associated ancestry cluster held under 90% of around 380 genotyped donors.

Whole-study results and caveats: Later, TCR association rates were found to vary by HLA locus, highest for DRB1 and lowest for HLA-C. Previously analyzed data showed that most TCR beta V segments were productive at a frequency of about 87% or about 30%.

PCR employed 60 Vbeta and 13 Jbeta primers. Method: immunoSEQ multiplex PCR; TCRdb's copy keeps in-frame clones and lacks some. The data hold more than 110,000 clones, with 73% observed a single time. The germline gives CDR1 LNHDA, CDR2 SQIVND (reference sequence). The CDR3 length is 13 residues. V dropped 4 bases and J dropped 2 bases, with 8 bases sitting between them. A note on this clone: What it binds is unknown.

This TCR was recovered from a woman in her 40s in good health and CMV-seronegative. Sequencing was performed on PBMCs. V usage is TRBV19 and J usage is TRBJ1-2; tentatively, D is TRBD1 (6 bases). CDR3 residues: CASSRQDNYGYTF. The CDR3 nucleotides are TGTGCCAGTAGTAGACAGGACAACTATGGCTACACCTTC.